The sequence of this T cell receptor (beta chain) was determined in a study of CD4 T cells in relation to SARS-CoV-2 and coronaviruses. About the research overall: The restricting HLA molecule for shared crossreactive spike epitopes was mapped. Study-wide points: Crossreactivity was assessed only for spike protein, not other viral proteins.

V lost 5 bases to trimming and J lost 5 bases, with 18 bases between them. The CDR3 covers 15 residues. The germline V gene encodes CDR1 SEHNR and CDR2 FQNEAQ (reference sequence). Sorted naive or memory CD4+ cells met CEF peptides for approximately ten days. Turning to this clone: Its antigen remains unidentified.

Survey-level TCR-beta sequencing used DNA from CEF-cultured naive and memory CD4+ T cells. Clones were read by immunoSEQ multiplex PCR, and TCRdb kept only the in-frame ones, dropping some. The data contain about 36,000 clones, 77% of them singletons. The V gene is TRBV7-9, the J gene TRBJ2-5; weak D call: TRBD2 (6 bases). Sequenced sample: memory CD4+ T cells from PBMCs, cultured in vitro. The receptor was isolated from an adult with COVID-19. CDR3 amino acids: CASSHQSRLAETQYF. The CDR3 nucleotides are TGTGCCAGCAGCCACCAAAGTCGTCTAGCGGAGACCCAGTACTTC.